This T cell receptor beta chain originates from a study of neurological immune-mediated disorders. This clonotype was counted at least ten times. Its antigen is not known. TCRdb processed the 5' RACE reads anew with MiXCR; each CDR3 protein has one entry. The data show nearly 60,000 distinct CDR3 sequences, around 3.5% seen once. Study-wide findings and caveats: Multiple sclerosis, the disease with the least TCR clonal expansion, fell below healthy controls, whereas HTLV-1-associated myelopathy showed the most. When grouped phylogenetically, the repertoires of 18 of the 34 multiple sclerosis patients fell together in one related-CDR3 cluster, which is a possible signature.

This TCR derives from a woman aged 30 to 39 with multiple sclerosis. Sequenced input: PBMCs.

CDR3 nucleotide sequence: TGCAGTGCTAGAGATGACCTGGGACTATACACAGATACGCAGTATTTT. It specifies CSARDDLGLYTDTQYF. The chain couples TRBV20-1 to TRBJ2-3; 7 nucleotides line up with TRBD2. The germline gives CDR1 DFQATT, CDR2 SNEGSKA (reference sequence). After removal of 0 bases from V and 2 bases from J, the junction contained 8 bases not matched to a gene. This CDR3 spans 16 amino acids.